One sample yielded the 27 T cell receptor beta chains listed below, sequenced in a study of glioma-infiltrating T cells. The iRepertoire nested amplicon-rescue multiplex PCR amplified TCR alpha and beta CDR3s from RNA. TCRdb re-called the multiplex PCR reads through MiXCR, storing one row per CDR3 protein. Here the sample spans around 100,000 distinct CDR3 sequences, around 28% being singletons. The sequenced sample was glioma tissue, nonneoplastic brain tissue, or PBMCs (not recorded which). The source is a human donor with low-grade glioma or glioblastoma, undergoing nonglioma brain surgery, or in good health (not recorded which).

V is TRBV29-1 and J is TRBJ2-1; 7 positions match TRBD1. The CDR3 length is 16 residues. The junction had 18 bases not matched to a gene; V was cut back by 6 bases and J by 7 bases. Germline CDR1 reads SQVTM; CDR2 reads ANQGSEA. The CDR3: CSVLYPHRGKLNEQFF. For the CDR3, the DNA is TGCAGCGTCCTCTATCCCCACAGGGGAAAATTAAATGAGCAGTTCTTC.

This sequence joins TRBV18 and TRBJ1-2; 7 nucleotides align to TRBD1. J lost 5 bases, V lost 2 bases, and 8 bases had no gene match. The CDR3 has 15 amino acids. The germline V gene has CDR1 KGHSH and CDR2 LQKENI. The CDR3 here is CASSPGGQMQYGYTF. The CDR3 DNA reads TGTGCCAGCTCACCAGGGGGACAGATGCAGTATGGCTACACCTTC.

Notes on this clonotype: Possible read error: a much larger clone is one base away. Here the CDR3 reads CASSPMNQEGYTF. The CDR3 bases are TGTGCCAGCAGTCCCATGAACCAGGAGGGCTACACCTTC. V and J are TRBV27 and TRBJ1-2; D remains ambiguous. V was pared by 5 bases and J by 8 bases, with 15 bases between. Looked up from germline, CDR1 is MNHEY and CDR2 is SMNVEV (reference sequence). The CDR3 is made up of 13 amino acids.

The sample holds many counts of this clonotype. This rearrangement joins TRBV24-1 to TRBJ2-7, with D perhaps assigned TRBD1 or TRBD2 (5 bases each). The germline gives CDR1 KGHDR, CDR2 SFDVKD. The CDR3 has 12 residues. V was clipped by 3 bases and J by 5 bases, with 7 bases between them. CDR3: CATSDRGDEQYF. CDR3 DNA: TGTGCCACCAGTGATAGAGGGGACGAGCAGTACTTC.

This clonotype was counted a few times. CDR3 sequence reads: CASSLDPGLEETQYF. Here the CDR3 DNA reads TGCGCCAGCAGCTTGGACCCGGGACTTGAAGAGACCCAGTACTTC. The chain uses TRBV5-1 and TRBJ2-5; possibly TRBD2 for D (6 bases). There are 15 residues in the CDR3. Germline loops: CDR1 SGHRS, CDR2 YFSETQ. Trimming cost V 0 bases and J 3 bases, with 12 bases left between them.

This clonotype was picked up one time. This chain joins TRBV3-1 and TRBJ2-5, with D tentatively TRBD2 (6 bases). This CDR3 region has 15 residues. Germline assignment: CDR1 LGHDT and CDR2 YNNKEL (reference sequence). The ends were cut back, 2 bases at V and 4 bases at J, with 14 bases in the middle. The CDR3 DNA follows: TGTGCCAGCAGCCAATGGACTACAAGCCCAGAGACCCAGTACTTC. It specifies CASSQWTTSPETQYF.

Note on this clonotype: A much larger clone differs from this one at a single base, so this may be a read error. The chain combines TRBV28 with TRBJ2-3, with 9 bases lining up with TRBD2. The V gene end was trimmed by 5 bases and the J gene end by 3 bases; junction bases not matched to a gene: 3. Germline-derived CDR1 and CDR2 are MDHEN and SYDVKM. The CDR3 is made up of 14 amino acids. The DNA for the CDR3 is TGTGCCAGCAGTGGGACTAGCATGACAGATACGCAGTATTTT. It specifies CASSGTSMTDTQYF.

To note about this clonotype: At one end the junction does not follow the germline gene, possibly because of a read error. The CDR3 sequence is CASSHGLDERYF. CDR3 nucleotide sequence: TGTGCCAGCAGCCATGGGTTGGACGAGCGGTACTTC. The chain employs TRBV3-1 and TRBJ2-7; no clear D. Germline V gene sequence: CDR1 LGHDT, CDR2 YNNKEL (reference sequence). This CDR3 region has 12 residues.

The chain recombines TRBV9 with TRBJ2-1, with no clear D. Deletions cut 0 bases from V and 5 bases from J, with 9 bases between. The V gene's germline CDR1 is SGDLS and CDR2 YYNGEE. The CDR3 runs to 14 residues. DNA of the CDR3: TGTGCCAGCAGCGTAGGCCCACAGAACAATGAGCAGTTCTTC. Its translation: CASSVGPQNNEQFF.

The chain has TRBV7-3 and TRBJ2-5; D is perhaps TRBD2 (5 bases). The V and J ends lost 2 bases and 3 bases respectively, with 13 bases between them. The CDR3 contains 15 residues. Germline values: CDR1 SGHTA, CDR2 FQGTGA. Here the CDR3 DNA reads TGTGCCAGCAGCTTATATGGATCCGGGGAAGAGACCCAGTACTTC. Protein product: CASSLYGSGEETQYF.

This clonotype was observed many times. This chain links TRBV12-3 or TRBV12-4 with TRBJ1-3; no reliable D call. The V gene lost 2 bases and the J gene lost 3 bases, with 8 bases spanning the gap. The CDR3 is made up of 14 amino acids. The DNA of the CDR3 is TGTGCCAGCAGTTTAAGCCAGTTTGGAAACACCATATATTTT. It translates to CASSLSQFGNTIYF.

This clonotype was picked up a small number of times. The rearrangement joins TRBV3-1 to TRBJ2-6; D not resolved. Trimming removed 0 bases from V and 1 base from J, with 4 bases in between. Germline CDR1 reads LGHDT; CDR2 reads YNNKEL (reference sequence). The CDR3 length is 15 residues. CDR3 nucleotides: TGTGCCAGCAGCCAAGACAGTTCTGGGGCCAACGTCCTGACTTTC. It is translated as CASSQDSSGANVLTF.

The chain joins TRBV2 to TRBJ1-2, with 8 bases matching TRBD1. CDR3 length equals 14 residues. J gave up 7 bases and V 8 bases, and 12 bases lay outside the gene matches. Germline CDR1 SNHLY, CDR2 FYNNEI. The CDR3 loop reads CASLNRGDSGGYTF. The CDR3 DNA follows: TGTGCCAGCCTTAACAGGGGGGATTCGGGTGGCTACACCTTC.

This clonotype was seen a few times. The chain is built from TRBV6-2 or TRBV6-3 and TRBJ2-7; TRBD2 aligns across 10 bases. The CDR3 is made up of 13 amino acids. Trimming removed 7 bases from V and 3 bases from J; junction bases left unmatched: 3. Looked up from germline, CDR1 is MNHEY and CDR2 is SVGEGT. The CDR3 region is CASKIAGGYEQYF. The CDR3 region has the DNA TGTGCCAGCAAGATAGCGGGGGGCTACGAGCAGTACTTC.

The chain joins TRBV12-3 or TRBV12-4 to TRBJ1-1, with no clear D. The CDR3 has 14 amino acids. Deletions cut 1 base from V and 4 bases from J, with 10 bases between. In DNA, the CDR3 is TGTGCCAGCAGTTTAGAGGGAATGGTCACTGAAGCTTTCTTT. As protein: CASSLEGMVTEAFF.

This clonotype was recorded many times. This chain joins TRBV6-1 and TRBJ2-7; 8 bases fit TRBD1. Germline CDR1 is MNHNS and CDR2 is SASEGT. The CDR3 length is 14 residues. Trimming at V came to 7 bases and at J to 5 bases, leaving 10 bases not matched to a gene. CDR3 sequence reads: CASNKRQGRNEQYF. The CDR3 DNA reads as TGTGCCAGCAACAAACGACAGGGGAGGAACGAGCAGTACTTC.

This chain links TRBV3-1 with TRBJ1-1; the D gene is possibly TRBD1 (6 bases). Trimming shortened V by 6 bases and J by 7 bases, and 15 bases separated the two germline ends. Germline V gene sequence: CDR1 LGHDT, CDR2 YNNKEL (reference sequence). This CDR3 is built from 13 residues. CDR3 sequence: CASRYRDLSEAFF. In DNA, the CDR3 is TGTGCCAGCAGATACAGGGACTTGAGTGAAGCTTTCTTT.

The sample holds many counts of this clonotype. The chain recombines TRBV4-3 with TRBJ2-2; the D is unclear. Germline V gene data show CDR1 as LGHNA and CDR2 as YSLEER. The CDR3 runs 14 residues. Trimming left V 4 bases short and J 0 bases short, with 6 bases between. The CDR3 spells CASSPQPNTGELFF. In DNA, the CDR3 is TGCGCCAGCAGCCCGCAACCGAACACCGGGGAGCTGTTTTTT.

V is TRBV10-3 and J is TRBJ1-2, with 7 bases aligning to TRBD1. The V and J ends lost 3 bases and 4 bases, in that order; junction bases with no gene match: 2. The length of the CDR3 is 13 residues. Germline V CDR1 and CDR2: ENHRY, SYGVKD. CDR3 sequence: CAISDRDSYGYTF. The CDR3 region has the DNA TGTGCCATCAGTGATAGGGACAGCTATGGCTACACCTTC.

This clonotype showed up just a few times. This sequence joins TRBV29-1 and TRBJ1-1; 9 bases line up with TRBD1. The CDR3 sequence is 15 residues long. Germline values: CDR1 SQVTM, CDR2 ANQGSEA. J lost 4 bases, V lost 5 bases, and 11 bases had no gene match. Written as DNA, the CDR3 is TGCAGCGTTAAAGTACAGGGGGCGGATTCCACTGAAGCTTTCTTT. Encoded protein: CSVKVQGADSTEAFF.

The chain uses TRBV29-1 and TRBJ1-4; no clear D. The CDR3 has 13 residues. Germline V gene data show CDR1 as SQVTM and CDR2 as ANQGSEA. V lost 6 bases to trimming and J lost 8 bases, with 16 bases between them. CDR3 region: CSVAREGSEKLFF. The CDR3 nucleotides are TGCAGCGTGGCCAGAGAGGGATCCGAAAAACTGTTTTTT.

This clonotype occurred many times. The gene calls are TRBV7-9 and TRBJ1-6; TRBD1 is a possible D gene (5 bases). Germline lookup yields CDR1 SEHNR and CDR2 FQNEAQ (reference sequence). The CDR3 length is 16 residues. V gave up 4 bases and J gave up 7 bases, with 17 bases separating them. CDR3 in DNA: TGTGCCAGCAGCTCCCCTTCCGGGGCCGTGAATTCACCCCTCCACTTT. Translation gives CASSSPSGAVNSPLHF.

This clonotype was seen many times. The rearrangement links TRBV7-2 to TRBJ1-1; D not certain. The CDR3 is made up of 12 amino acids. The germline CDR1 and CDR2 sequences are SGHTA and FQGNSA. With 2 bases removed from V and 5 bases from J, the gap between germline ends came to 6 bases. The CDR3 protein is CASSLLGTEAFF. The DNA for the CDR3 is TGTGCCAGCAGCTTACTGGGGACTGAAGCTTTCTTT.

This clonotype was seen ten or more times. This chain connects TRBV20-1 to TRBJ1-6, with D maybe TRBD1 (6 bases). The V gene lost 5 bases and the J gene lost 7 bases, with 15 bases spanning the gap. The CDR3 runs to 14 residues. Germline V lookup: CDR1 DFQATT, CDR2 SNEGSKA (reference sequence). The CDR3 sequence is CSAQEQTGNSPLHF. In nucleotides, the CDR3 is TGCAGTGCTCAAGAGCAGACAGGAAATTCACCCCTCCACTTT.

This chain connects TRBV6-1 to TRBJ1-1; D is possibly TRBD1 (6 bases). Trimming took off 6 bases at V and 6 bases at J, with 17 bases between the two ends. Germline V gives CDR1 MNHNS, CDR2 SASEGT. The CDR3 consists of 14 residues. CDR3 in DNA: TGTGCCAGCAGCCAGACAGGTGAGGGGGCTGAAGCTTTCTTT. Its protein is CASSQTGEGAEAFF.

A single count supports this clonotype. The chain joins TRBV24-1 to TRBJ2-7; D may be TRBD1 (5 bases). Trimming pared 12 bases from V and 7 bases from J, leaving 18 bases between. The CDR3 is made up of 12 amino acids. In germline, CDR1 is KGHDR, CDR2 SFDVKD. The CDR3 coding sequence is TGTGCCCAGGGCCGTCCCTCGAGGGAGCAGTACTTC. The encoded protein is CAQGRPSREQYF.

This clonotype was recorded many times. V is TRBV7-2 and J is TRBJ2-3; no reliable D call. There are 14 residues in the CDR3. Between the trimmed V and J ends, which lost 5 bases and 2 bases, there was a span of 11 bases. Germline assignment: CDR1 SGHTA and CDR2 FQGNSA. This CDR3 reads CASSQPSSTDTQYF. In DNA, the CDR3 is TGTGCCAGCAGCCAACCAAGCTCCACAGATACGCAGTATTTT.